This entry is about one T cell receptor beta chain. Its antigen is undetermined. The CDR3 consists of 14 residues. The germline gives CDR1 SGDLS, CDR2 YYNGEE. Trimming pared 0 bases from V and 8 bases from J, leaving 14 bases between. The record originates from a study of cytomegalovirus exposure and HLA in healthy donors. Study-level results: In a later analysis, HLA-associated TCR beta chains were more clonally expanded than equally common others. Usually a TCR sequence was rare, but some public TCRs were found in many donors.

The PCR was carried out with 60 Vbeta primers and 13 Jbeta primers. Assay: immunoSEQ multiplex PCR; the TCRdb copy retains only in-frame clones and omits some. Among about 170,000 clones listed, 84% were seen once. When sampled, the donors appeared nominally healthy, though they likely had unrecorded immune exposures. Sample: PBMCs. The source of this sequence is a man between 18 and 35 years old in good health and CMV-seronegative. The rearrangement joins TRBV9 to TRBJ1-2; D call uncertain. CDR3 loop: CASSVVGSPGGYTF. In DNA form, the CDR3 reads TGTGCCAGCAGCGTAGTCGGCAGCCCGGGGGGCTACACCTTC.